What follows describes a single T cell receptor (beta chain). Its antigen is unidentified. This record comes from a study of Graves' ophthalmopathy and Graves' hyperthyroidism. The study, taken as a whole, reports: Prediction of ophthalmopathy progression reached about 71% sensitivity and roughly 72% specificity. Built on 13 signatures, a model told ophthalmopathy apart from stable hyperthyroidism with 87.88% sensitivity and around 80% specificity.

In this cohort, patients with other autoimmune diseases, uncontrolled infections, pregnancy or lactation were excluded. Diagnostic conclusions were grounded in clinical symptoms, serum thyroxine, TRAb, thyroid ultrasound and orbital computed tomography. This CDR3 has 16 residues. Germline CDR1 is MNHNY and CDR2 is SVGAGI (reference sequence). V was cut by 5 bases and J by 3 bases, with 20 bases left in between. RNA transcripts were the template, and TCR beta CDR3 regions were amplified from them. Scientists carried out first-round RT-PCR using HTBI primers and then a second-round multiplex PCR. TCRdb passed the multiplex PCR reads through MiXCR, listing each CDR3 protein once. The sample records 500,000 to 800,000 distinct CDR3 sequences, about 38% being singletons.

The sequenced material came from peripheral blood. The gene calls are TRBV6-6 and TRBJ2-7, with D maybe TRBD2 (6 bases). This TCR was sampled from an adult man with Graves' ophthalmopathy. As DNA, the CDR3 is TGTGCCAGCAGTGACCCCACCGGAGGGAATCTCTACGAGCAGTACTTC. It encodes CASSDPTGGNLYEQYF.